This TCR beta chain was sequenced in a study of CD8+ T cells in alopecia areata. Study observations and caveats: Possibly as an HLA-related effect, TCR sharing across patients appeared less clear than in mice. An increase in clonality over normal scalp was evident in lesional scalp, especially alopecia totalis/universalis.

Following RNA extraction, reverse transcription yielded cDNA that acted as the sequencing template. The repertoire was sequenced with immunoSEQ multiplex PCR; TCRdb's copy has only in-frame clones and lacks some. This table holds 150,000 or so clones, about 46% found once. Alopecia areata patients had lesional scalp punch biopsies and peripheral blood taken from them. V lost 3 bases to trimming and J lost 4 bases, with 16 bases between them. Germline CDR1 SQVTM, CDR2 ANQGSEA. The CDR3 contains 16 residues. In the case of this clone: Its antigen remains unknown.

Sequencing was performed on CD8+ T cells sorted from blood, taken at week 0. This TCR was sampled from a human donor with alopecia areata. The V gene is TRBV29-1, the J gene TRBJ1-6; a possible D gene is TRBD1 (6 bases). The CDR3: CSVDLRDKKYNSPLHF. DNA for the CDR3: TGCAGCGTTGACCTCCGGGACAAAAAGTATAATTCACCCCTCCACTTT.